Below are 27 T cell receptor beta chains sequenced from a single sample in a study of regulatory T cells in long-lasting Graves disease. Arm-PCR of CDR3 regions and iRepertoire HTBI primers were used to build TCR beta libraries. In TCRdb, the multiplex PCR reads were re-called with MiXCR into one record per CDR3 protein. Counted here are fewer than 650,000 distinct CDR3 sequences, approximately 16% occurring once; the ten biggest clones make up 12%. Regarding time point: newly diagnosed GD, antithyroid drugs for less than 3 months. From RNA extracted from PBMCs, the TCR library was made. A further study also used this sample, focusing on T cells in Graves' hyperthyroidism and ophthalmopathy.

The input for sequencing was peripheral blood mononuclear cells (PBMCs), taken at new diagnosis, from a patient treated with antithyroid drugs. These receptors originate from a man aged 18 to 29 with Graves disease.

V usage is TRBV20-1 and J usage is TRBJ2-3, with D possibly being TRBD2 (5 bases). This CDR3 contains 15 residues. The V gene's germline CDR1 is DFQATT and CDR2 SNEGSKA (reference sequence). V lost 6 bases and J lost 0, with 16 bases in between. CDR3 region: CSAVGSGSSTDTQYF. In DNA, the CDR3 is TGCAGTGCCGTGGGGTCGGGATCTAGCACAGATACGCAGTATTTT.

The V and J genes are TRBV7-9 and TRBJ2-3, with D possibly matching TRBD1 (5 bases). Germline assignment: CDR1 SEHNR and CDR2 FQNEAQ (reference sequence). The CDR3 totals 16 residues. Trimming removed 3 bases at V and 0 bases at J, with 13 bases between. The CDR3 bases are TGTGCCAGCAGCTTCTGGGGCACAGAGAGCACAGATACGCAGTATTTT. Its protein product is CASSFWGTESTDTQYF.

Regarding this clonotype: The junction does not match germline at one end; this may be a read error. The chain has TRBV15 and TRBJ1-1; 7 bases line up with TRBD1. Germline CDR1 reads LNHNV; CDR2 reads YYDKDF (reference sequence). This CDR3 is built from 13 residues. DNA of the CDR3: TGTGCCACCAGCCCGGACAGGAACGCTGAAGCTTTCTTT. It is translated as CATSPDRNAEAFF.

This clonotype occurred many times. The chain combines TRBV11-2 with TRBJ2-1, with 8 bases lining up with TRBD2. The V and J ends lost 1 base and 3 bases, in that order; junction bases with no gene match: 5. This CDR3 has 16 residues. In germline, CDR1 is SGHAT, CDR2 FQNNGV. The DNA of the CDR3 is TGTGCCAGCAGCTTAGCTACTAGCGGTTTCTACAATGAGCAGTTCTTC. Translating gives CASSLATSGFYNEQFF.

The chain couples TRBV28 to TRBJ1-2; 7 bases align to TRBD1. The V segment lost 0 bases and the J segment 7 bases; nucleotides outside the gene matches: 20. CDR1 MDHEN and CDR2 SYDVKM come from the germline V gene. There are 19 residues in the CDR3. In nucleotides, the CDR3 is TGTGCCAGCAGTTTATGGGAACGGTCGGGAACAGGGGTCCTTGGTGGCTACACCTTC. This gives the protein CASSLWERSGTGVLGGYTF.

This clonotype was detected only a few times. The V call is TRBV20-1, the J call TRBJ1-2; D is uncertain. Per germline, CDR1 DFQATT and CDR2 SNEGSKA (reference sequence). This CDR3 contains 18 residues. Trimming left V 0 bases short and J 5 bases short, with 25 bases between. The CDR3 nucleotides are TGCAGTGCTAGAGATATCCCCCCCGGACTCAGCATCACATATGGCTACACCTTC. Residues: CSARDIPPGLSITYGYTF.

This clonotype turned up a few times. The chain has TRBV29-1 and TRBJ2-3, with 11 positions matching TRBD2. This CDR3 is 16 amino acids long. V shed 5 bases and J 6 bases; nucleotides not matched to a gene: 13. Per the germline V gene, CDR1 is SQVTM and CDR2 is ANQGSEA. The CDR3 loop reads CSVLGGLAGGLDTQYF. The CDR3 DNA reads TGCAGCGTTCTAGGGGGGCTAGCGGGAGGCTTGGATACGCAGTATTTT.

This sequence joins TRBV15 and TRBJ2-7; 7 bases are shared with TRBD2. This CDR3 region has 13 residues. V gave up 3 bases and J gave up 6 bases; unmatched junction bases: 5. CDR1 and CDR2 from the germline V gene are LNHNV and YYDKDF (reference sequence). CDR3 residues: CATSSREGGEQYF. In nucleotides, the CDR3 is TGTGCCACCAGCAGTAGGGAGGGAGGCGAGCAGTACTTC. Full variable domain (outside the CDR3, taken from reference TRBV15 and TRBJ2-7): DAMVIQNPRYQVTQFGKPVTLSCSQTLNHNVMYWYQQKSSQAPKLLFHYYDKDFNNEADTPDNFQSRRPNTSFCFLDIRSPGLGDTAMYLCATSSREGGEQYFGPGTRLTVT.

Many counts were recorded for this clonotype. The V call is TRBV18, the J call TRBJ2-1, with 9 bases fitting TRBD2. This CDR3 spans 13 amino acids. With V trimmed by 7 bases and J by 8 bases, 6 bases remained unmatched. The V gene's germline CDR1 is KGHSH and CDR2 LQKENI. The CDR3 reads CASCVAGVDEQFF. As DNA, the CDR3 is TGTGCCAGCTGTGTAGCGGGAGTCGATGAGCAGTTCTTC.

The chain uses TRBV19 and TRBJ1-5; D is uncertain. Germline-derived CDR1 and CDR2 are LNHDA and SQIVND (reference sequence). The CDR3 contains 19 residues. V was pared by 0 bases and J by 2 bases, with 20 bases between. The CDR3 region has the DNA TGTGCCAGTAGTATAGATCGAAGCCTCAATTCCGGGGGCAATCAGCCCCAGCATTTT. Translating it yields CASSIDRSLNSGGNQPQHF.

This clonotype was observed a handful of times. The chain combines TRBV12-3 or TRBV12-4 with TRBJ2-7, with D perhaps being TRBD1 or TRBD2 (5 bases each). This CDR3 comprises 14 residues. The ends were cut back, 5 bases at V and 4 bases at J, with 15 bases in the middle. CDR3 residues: CASSGGQGSYEQYF. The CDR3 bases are TGTGCCAGCAGTGGGGGTCAGGGTTCTTACGAGCAGTACTTC.

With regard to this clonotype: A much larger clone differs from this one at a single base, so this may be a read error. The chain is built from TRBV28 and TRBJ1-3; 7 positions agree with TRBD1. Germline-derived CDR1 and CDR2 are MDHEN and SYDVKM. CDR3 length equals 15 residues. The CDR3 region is CASSLSGGYGITIYF. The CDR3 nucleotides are TGTGCCAGCAGTTTATCAGGGGGTTATGGAATCACCATATATTTT.

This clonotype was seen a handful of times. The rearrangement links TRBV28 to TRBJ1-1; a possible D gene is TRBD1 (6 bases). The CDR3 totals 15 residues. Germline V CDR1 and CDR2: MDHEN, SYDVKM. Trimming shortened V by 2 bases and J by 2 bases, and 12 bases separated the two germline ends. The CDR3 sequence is CASSLRGGGNTEAFF. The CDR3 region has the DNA TGTGCCAGCAGTTTAAGGGGGGGTGGCAACACTGAAGCTTTCTTT.

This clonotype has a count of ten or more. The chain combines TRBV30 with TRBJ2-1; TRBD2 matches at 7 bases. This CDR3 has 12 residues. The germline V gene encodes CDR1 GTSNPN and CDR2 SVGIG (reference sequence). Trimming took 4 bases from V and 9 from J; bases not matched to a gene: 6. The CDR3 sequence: CAWTAAGIEQFF. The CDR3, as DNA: TGTGCCTGGACCGCAGCGGGAATTGAGCAGTTCTTC.

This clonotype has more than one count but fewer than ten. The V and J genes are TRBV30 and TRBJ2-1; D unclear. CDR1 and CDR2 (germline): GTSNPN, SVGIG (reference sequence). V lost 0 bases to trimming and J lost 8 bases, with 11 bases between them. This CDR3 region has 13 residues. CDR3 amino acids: CAWSVGPADEQFF. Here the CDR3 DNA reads TGTGCCTGGAGTGTTGGTCCAGCAGATGAGCAGTTCTTC.

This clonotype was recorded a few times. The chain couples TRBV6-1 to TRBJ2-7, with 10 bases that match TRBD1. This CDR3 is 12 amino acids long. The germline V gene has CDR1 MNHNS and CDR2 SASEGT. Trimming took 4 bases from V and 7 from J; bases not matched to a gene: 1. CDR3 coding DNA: TGTGCCAGCAGTGGGACAGGGGGTGAGCAGTACTTC. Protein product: CASSGTGGEQYF.

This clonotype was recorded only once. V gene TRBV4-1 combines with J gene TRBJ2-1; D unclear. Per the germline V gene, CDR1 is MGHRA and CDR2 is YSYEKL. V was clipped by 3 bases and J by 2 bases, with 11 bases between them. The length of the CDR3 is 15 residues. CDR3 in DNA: TGCGCCAGCAGCCAGGCAGGTCTCACCTACAATGAGCAGTTCTTC. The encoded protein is CASSQAGLTYNEQFF.

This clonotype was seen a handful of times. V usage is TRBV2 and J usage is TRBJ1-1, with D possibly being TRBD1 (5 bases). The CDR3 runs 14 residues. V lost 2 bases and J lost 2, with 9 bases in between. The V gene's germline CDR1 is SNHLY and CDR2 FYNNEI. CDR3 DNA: TGTGCCAGCAGTGAACATGGGGGAAACACTGAAGCTTTCTTT. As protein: CASSEHGGNTEAFF.

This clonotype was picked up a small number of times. The CDR3 nucleotides read TGTGCCACCAGCAGAGATCAAACAGGGGTGCATGAGCAGTTCTTC. Protein product: CATSRDQTGVHEQFF. The chain links TRBV15 to TRBJ2-1; TRBD1 matches at 7 bases. The CDR3 contains 15 residues. The V segment lost 0 bases and the J segment 8 bases; nucleotides outside the gene matches: 7. The germline V gene encodes CDR1 LNHNV and CDR2 YYDKDF (reference sequence).

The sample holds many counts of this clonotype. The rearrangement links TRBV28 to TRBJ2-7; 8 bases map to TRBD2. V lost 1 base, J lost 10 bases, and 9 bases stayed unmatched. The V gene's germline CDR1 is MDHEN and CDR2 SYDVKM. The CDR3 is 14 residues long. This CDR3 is CASSLLAGRLYQYF. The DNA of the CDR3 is TGTGCCAGCAGTTTATTAGCGGGAAGGCTGTATCAGTACTTC.

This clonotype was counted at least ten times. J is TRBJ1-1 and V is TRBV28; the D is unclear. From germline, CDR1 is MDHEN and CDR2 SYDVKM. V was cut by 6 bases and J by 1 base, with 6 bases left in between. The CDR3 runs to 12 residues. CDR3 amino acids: CASSLRNTEAFF. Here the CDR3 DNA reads TGTGCCAGCAGCCTTCGGAACACTGAAGCTTTCTTT.

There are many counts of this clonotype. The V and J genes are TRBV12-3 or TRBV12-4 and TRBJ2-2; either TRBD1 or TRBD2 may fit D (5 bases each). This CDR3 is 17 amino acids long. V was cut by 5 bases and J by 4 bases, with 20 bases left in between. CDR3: CASSRDLFQDGTGELFF. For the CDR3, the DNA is TGTGCCAGCAGTCGGGACCTCTTTCAAGATGGCACCGGGGAGCTGTTTTTT.

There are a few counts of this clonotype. The DNA of the CDR3 is TGTGCCAGTAGTCCACGGGACAAGCAGAACACTGAAGCTTTCTTT. It yields the protein CASSPRDKQNTEAFF. This chain links TRBV19 with TRBJ1-1; D is perhaps TRBD1 (6 bases). CDR3 length: 15 amino acids. Germline V CDR1 and CDR2: LNHDA, SQIVND (reference sequence). The V end was cut by 5 bases, the J end by 1 base, with 14 bases between.

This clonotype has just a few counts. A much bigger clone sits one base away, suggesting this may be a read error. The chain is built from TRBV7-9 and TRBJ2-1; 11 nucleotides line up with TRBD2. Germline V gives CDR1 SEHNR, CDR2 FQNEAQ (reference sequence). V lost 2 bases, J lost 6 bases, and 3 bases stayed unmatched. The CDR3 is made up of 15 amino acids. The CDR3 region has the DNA TGTGCCAGCAGCTTATTAACTAGCGGGAGCAATGAGCAGTTCTTC. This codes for CASSLLTSGSNEQFF. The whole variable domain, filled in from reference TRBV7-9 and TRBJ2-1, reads DTGVSQNPRHKITKRGQNVTFRCDPISEHNRLYWYRQTLGQGPEFLTYFQNEAQLEKSRLLSDRFSAERPKGSFSTLEIQRTEQGDSAMYLCASSLLTSGSNEQFFGPGTRLTVL.

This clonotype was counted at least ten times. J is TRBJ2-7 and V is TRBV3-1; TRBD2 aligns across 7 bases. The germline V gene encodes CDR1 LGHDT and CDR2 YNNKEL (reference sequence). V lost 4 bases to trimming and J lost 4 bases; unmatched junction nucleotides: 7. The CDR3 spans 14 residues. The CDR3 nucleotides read TGTGCCAGCAGCCTTGGACTAGACGGGTACGAGCAGTACTTC. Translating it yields CASSLGLDGYEQYF.

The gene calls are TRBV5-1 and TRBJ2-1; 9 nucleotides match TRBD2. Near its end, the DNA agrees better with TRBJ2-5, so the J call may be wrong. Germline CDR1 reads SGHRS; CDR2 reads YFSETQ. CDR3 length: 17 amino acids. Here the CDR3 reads CASSSAGSGRFQETQYF. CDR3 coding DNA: TGCGCCAGCAGCTCCGCCGGTAGCGGGAGATTTCAAGAGACCCAGTACTTC.

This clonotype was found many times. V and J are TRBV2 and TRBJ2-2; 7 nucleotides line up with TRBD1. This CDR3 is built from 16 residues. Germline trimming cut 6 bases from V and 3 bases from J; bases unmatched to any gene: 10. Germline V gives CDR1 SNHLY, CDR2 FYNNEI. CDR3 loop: CASREVTGSYTGELFF. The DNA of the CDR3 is TGTGCCAGCAGGGAGGTGACAGGGTCTTACACCGGGGAGCTGTTTTTT.